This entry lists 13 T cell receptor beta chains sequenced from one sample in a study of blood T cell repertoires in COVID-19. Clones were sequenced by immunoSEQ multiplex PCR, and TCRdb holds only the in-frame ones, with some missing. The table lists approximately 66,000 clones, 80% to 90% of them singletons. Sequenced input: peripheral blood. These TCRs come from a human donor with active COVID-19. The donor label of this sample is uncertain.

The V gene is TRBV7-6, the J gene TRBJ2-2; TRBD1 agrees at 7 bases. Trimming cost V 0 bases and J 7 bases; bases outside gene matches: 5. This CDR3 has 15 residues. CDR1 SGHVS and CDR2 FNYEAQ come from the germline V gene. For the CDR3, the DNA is TGTGCCAGCAGCTTAGCGGTGACAGGGTTCGGGGAGCTGTTTTTT. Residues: CASSLAVTGFGELFF.

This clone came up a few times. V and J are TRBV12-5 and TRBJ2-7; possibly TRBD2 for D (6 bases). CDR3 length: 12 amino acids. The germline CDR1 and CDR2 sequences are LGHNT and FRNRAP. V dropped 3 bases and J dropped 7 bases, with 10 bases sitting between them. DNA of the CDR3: TGTGCTAGTGGTTTCGGAGGGAAGGAGCAGTACTTC. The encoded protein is CASGFGGKEQYF. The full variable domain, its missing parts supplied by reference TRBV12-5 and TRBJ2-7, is DARVTQTPRHKVTEMGQEVTMRCQPILGHNTVFWYRQTMMQGLELLAYFRNRAPLDDSGMPKDRFSAEMPDATLATLKIQPSEPRDSAVYFCASGFGGKEQYFGPGTRLTVT.

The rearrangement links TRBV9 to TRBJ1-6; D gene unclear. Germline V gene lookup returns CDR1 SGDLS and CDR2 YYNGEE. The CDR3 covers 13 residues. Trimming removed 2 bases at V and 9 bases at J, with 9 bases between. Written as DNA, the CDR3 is TGTGCCAGCAGCGTTACAGCTACTTCACCCCTCCACTTT. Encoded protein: CASSVTATSPLHF.

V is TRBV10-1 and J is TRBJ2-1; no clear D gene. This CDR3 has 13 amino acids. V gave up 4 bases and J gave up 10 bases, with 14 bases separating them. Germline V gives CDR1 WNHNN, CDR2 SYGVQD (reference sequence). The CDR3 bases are TGCGCCAGCAGTGTCGTCCCTAGTTCCGAGCAGTTCTTC. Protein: CASSVVPSSEQFF.

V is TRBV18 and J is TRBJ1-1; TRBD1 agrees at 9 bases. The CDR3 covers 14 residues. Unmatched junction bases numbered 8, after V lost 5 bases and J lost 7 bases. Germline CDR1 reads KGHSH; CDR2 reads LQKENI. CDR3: CASSGGQGRDEAFF. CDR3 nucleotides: TGTGCCAGCTCAGGGGGACAGGGCAGAGATGAAGCTTTCTTT.

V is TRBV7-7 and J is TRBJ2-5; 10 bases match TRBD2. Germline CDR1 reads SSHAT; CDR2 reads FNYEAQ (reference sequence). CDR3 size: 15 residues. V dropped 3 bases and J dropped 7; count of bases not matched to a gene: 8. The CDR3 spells CASSFLAGEIGTQYF. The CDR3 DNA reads TGTGCCAGCAGCTTCCTAGCGGGAGAGATAGGGACCCAGTACTTC.

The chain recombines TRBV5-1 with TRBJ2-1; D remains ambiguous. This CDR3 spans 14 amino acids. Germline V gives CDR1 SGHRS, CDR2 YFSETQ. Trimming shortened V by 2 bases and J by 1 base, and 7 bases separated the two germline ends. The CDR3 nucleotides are TGCGCCAGCAGCTTTTACAGATCCTACAATGAGCAGTTCTTC. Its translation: CASSFYRSYNEQFF.

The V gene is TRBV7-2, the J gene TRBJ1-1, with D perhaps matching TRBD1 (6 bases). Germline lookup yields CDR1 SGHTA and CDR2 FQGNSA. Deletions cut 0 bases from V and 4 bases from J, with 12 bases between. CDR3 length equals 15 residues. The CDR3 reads CASSLAGGAGTEAFF. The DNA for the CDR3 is TGTGCCAGCAGCTTAGCGGGGGGGGCCGGCACTGAAGCTTTCTTT. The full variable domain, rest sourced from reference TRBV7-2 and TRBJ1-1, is GAGVSQSPSNKVTEKGKDVELRCDPISGHTALYWYRQSLGQGLEFLIYFQGNSAPDKSGLPSDRFSAERTGGSVSTLTIQRTQQEDSAVYLCASSLAGGAGTEAFFGQGTRLTVV.

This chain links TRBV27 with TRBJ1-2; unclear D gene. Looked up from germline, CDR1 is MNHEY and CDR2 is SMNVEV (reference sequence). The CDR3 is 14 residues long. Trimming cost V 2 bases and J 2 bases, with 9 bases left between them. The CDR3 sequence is CASSLVQSNYGYTF. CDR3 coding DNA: TGTGCCAGCAGTTTAGTACAATCGAACTATGGCTACACCTTC.

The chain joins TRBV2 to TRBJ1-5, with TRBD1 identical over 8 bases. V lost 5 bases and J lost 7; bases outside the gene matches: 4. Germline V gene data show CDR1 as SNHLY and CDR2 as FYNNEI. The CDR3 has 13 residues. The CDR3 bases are TGTGCCAGCAGTATGACAGGGGACCAGCCCCAGCATTTT. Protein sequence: CASSMTGDQPQHF. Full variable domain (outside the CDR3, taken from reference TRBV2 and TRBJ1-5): EPEVTQTPSHQVTQMGQEVILRCVPISNHLYFYWYRQILGQKVEFLVSFYNNEISEKSEIFDDQFSVERPDGSNFTLKIRSTKLEDSAMYFCASSMTGDQPQHFGDGTRLSIL.

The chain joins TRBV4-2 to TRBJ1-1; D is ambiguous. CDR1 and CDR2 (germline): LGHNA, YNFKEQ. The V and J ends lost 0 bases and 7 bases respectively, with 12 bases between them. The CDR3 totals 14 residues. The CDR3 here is CASSQEGPRDEAFF. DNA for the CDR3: TGTGCCAGCAGCCAAGAAGGGCCGAGGGATGAAGCTTTCTTT.

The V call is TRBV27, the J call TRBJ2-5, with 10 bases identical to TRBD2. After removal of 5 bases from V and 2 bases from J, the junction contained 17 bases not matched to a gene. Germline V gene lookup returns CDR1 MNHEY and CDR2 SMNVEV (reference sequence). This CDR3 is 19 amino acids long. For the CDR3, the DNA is TGTGCCAGCAGTCGTAGACTAGCGGGCGCTGGGACGCTTCAAGAGACCCAGTACTTC. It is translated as CASSRRLAGAGTLQETQYF.

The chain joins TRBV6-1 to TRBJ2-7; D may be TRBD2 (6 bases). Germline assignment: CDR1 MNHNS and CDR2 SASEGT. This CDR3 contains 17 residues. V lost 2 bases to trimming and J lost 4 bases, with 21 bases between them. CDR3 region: CASSEPPKDYPTYEQYF. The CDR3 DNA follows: TGTGCCAGCAGTGAACCTCCCAAGGACTACCCAACTTACGAGCAGTACTTC.